This entry concerns a single T cell receptor (beta chain). Its specificity is unknown. This sample is part of a study of T cell responses to AZD1222 COVID-19 vaccine. The protocol was immunoSEQ multiplex PCR, while the TCRdb copy is restricted to in-frame clones and leaves out a portion. The table has 140,000 to 150,000 clones, 91% seen once. Points from the study as a whole: Only 5 to 7 individuals given AZD1222 were seropositive at baseline. Vaccination with two AZD1222 doses was followed by a rise in Spike-specific TCR breadth and depth. Donors were largely white British and mainly female; clonal diversity was possibly underestimated. Reportedly, nearly half of unique spike TCRs recognized epitopes outside B.1.351/B.1.1.7 mutations.

V was pared by 2 bases and J by 0 bases, with 7 bases between. The CDR3 runs to 14 residues. Germline assignment: CDR1 LGHNA and CDR2 YNFKEQ. The origin of this receptor is an adult who received the AZD1222 COVID-19 vaccine. The chain combines TRBV4-2 with TRBJ1-1; D is undetermined. The sample consisted of peripheral blood, taken 28 days after the second AZD1222 dose. The CDR3 DNA reads TGTGCCAGCAGCCAACTCAAACTGAACACTGAAGCTTTCTTT. Protein: CASSQLKLNTEAFF.